This entry lists 29 T cell receptor beta chains sequenced from one sample in a study of vaccination and CD4 T cells after COVID-19. The antigens these receptors bind are not known. The treatment: roughly 11-day PBMC culture with coronavirus spike peptide pools or control peptides (ViraFEST assay). Sequencing of the DNA from cultured CD4+ T cells was carried out with the Oncomine TCR Beta short-read assay. TCRdb fed the PCR reads into MiXCR, producing one record per CDR3 protein. The profile covers more than 9,000 distinct CDR3 sequences, with 45% to 55% appearing a single time and more than 14% taken by the ten largest. Source material: CD4+ T cells from blood, cultured in vitro. Receptors originate from a human donor who had recovered from COVID-19.

The chain joins TRBV4-2 to TRBJ1-5; D is perhaps TRBD1 (6 bases). Deletions cut 4 bases from V and 5 bases from J, with 12 bases between. Germline V gene sequence: CDR1 LGHNA, CDR2 YNFKEQ. CDR3 length: 14 amino acids. The CDR3 coding sequence is TGTGCCAGCAGCCGCAGAGGGGGGGATCAGCCCCAGCATTTT. Amino acids: CASSRRGGDQPQHF.

The V gene is TRBV18, the J gene TRBJ2-2, with D tentatively TRBD1 (7 bases). CDR3 length equals 18 residues. V was shortened by 3 bases and J by 0 bases, with 17 bases between the two germline ends. The germline gives CDR1 KGHSH, CDR2 LQKENI. This chain's CDR3 is CASSPEGRGNTNTGELFF. The CDR3 region has the DNA TGTGCCAGCTCACCGGAGGGCAGGGGGAATACGAACACCGGGGAGCTGTTTTTT.

By frequency in the sample, this clonotype is medium-sized (0.01 to 0.1%). This rearrangement joins TRBV6-5 to TRBJ1-6, with TRBD1 matching 8 bases. The CDR3 is made up of 14 amino acids. Germline V gene lookup returns CDR1 MNHEY and CDR2 SVGAGI. The trim removed 4 bases at V and 13 bases at J, leaving 9 bases unmatched. CDR3 sequence reads: CASSSVDRGTPLHF. Written as DNA, the CDR3 is TGTGCCAGCAGTTCCGTCGACAGGGGAACTCCCCTCCACTTT.

By share of the sample, this clonotype is medium-sized (0.01 to 0.1%). This chain connects TRBV19 to TRBJ2-3; D is unresolved. In germline, CDR1 is LNHDA, CDR2 SQIVND (reference sequence). Trimming cost V 4 bases and J 2 bases, with 10 bases left between them. The CDR3 has 14 residues. CDR3 nucleotides: TGTGCCAGTAGTACGCCCCAAGTCACAGATACGCAGTATTTT. Its translation is CASSTPQVTDTQYF.

CDR3 coding DNA: TGTGCCAGCAGTCGAGGACCCGAATACGAGCAGTACTTC. This translates into CASSRGPEYEQYF. The chain has TRBV6-1 and TRBJ2-7, with D hard to call. The CDR3 extends over 13 amino acids. Germline CDR1 reads MNHNS; CDR2 reads SASEGT. V lost 5 bases, J lost 4 bases, and 12 bases lay in between.

This sequence joins TRBV7-2 and TRBJ2-3, with 10 bases fitting TRBD2. CDR3 length: 17 residues. J was trimmed by 1 base and V by 1 base; bases with no gene match: 5. Per germline, CDR1 SGHTA and CDR2 FQGNSA. The CDR3: CASSLDRAGGGTDTQYF. In DNA form, the CDR3 reads TGTGCCAGCAGCTTAGATAGAGCGGGAGGGGGCACAGATACGCAGTATTTT.

The CDR3 loop is CAPRRGQGASRPSSNTEAFF. The CDR3 coding sequence is TGTGCCCCCAGGAGGGGCCAGGGGGCGAGCAGACCCTCCTCGAACACTGAAGCTTTCTTT. The chain carries TRBV2 and TRBJ1-1; 8 positions agree with TRBD1. There are 20 residues in the CDR3. Per germline, CDR1 SNHLY and CDR2 FYNNEI. With V trimmed by 11 bases and J by 1 base, 27 bases remained unmatched.

The V and J genes are TRBV28 and TRBJ1-5; TRBD1 is a possible D gene (5 bases). Per germline, CDR1 MDHEN and CDR2 SYDVKM. V shed 7 bases and J shed 9 bases, with 22 bases lying between them. This CDR3 is 15 amino acids long. The CDR3 loop is CASTTGGNGKGPQHF. The CDR3 nucleotides are TGTGCCAGCACCACCGGGGGGAACGGAAAGGGGCCCCAGCATTTT.

The rearrangement uses TRBV5-1 and TRBJ2-3; TRBD2 aligns across 13 bases. The germline V gene encodes CDR1 SGHRS and CDR2 YFSETQ. The CDR3 is made up of 17 amino acids. The V and J ends lost 3 bases and 1 base, in that order; junction bases with no gene match: 5. CDR3 nucleotide sequence: TGCGCCAGCAGCTCACTAGCGGGGGGGCCTCGCACAGATACGCAGTATTTT. This encodes CASSSLAGGPRTDTQYF.

This clonotype turned up a few times. The gene calls are TRBV7-2 and TRBJ2-2, with unresolved D. Deletions cut 2 bases from V and 9 bases from J, with 13 bases between. Germline loops: CDR1 SGHTA, CDR2 FQGNSA. The CDR3 is made up of 14 amino acids. The CDR3 spells CASSLQVTGRELFF. The CDR3 coding sequence is TGTGCCAGCAGCTTACAAGTGACTGGGAGGGAGCTGTTTTTT.

The J gene is TRBJ1-1, the V gene TRBV6-5, with TRBD1 as a possible D gene (5 bases). The CDR3 is made up of 15 amino acids. The germline gives CDR1 MNHEY, CDR2 SVGAGI. Trimming left V 4 bases short and J 5 bases short, with 17 bases between. In DNA form, the CDR3 reads TGTGCCAGCAGTTCGTTGGAGGGGTTCGGGACTGAAGCTTTCTTT. It encodes CASSSLEGFGTEAFF.

The CDR3 nucleotides are TGCAGTGCTACCAAGACTAGCGGGAGGGCAGATACGCAGTATTTT. This gives the protein CSATKTSGRADTQYF. The chain uses TRBV20-1 and TRBJ2-3, with 14 bases fitting TRBD2. The V segment lost 4 bases and the J segment 4 bases; nucleotides outside the gene matches: 4. The CDR3 is 15 amino acids. Germline assignment: CDR1 DFQATT and CDR2 SNEGSKA (reference sequence).

The chain employs TRBV11-3 and TRBJ2-7, with D possibly TRBD1 on 5 matching bases. In germline, CDR1 is SGHNT, CDR2 YENEEA. The germline V and J ends were trimmed by 3 bases and 4 bases, with 7 bases remaining between them. This CDR3 region has 12 residues. Here the CDR3 reads CASSLSGYEQYF. CDR3 bases: TGTGCCAGCAGCTTGTCAGGGTACGAGCAGTACTTC.

In this sample, this clonotype turned up a few times. This chain uses TRBV19 with TRBJ2-3, with D unresolved. CDR3 length equals 12 residues. Trimming pared 0 bases from V and 5 bases from J, leaving 3 bases between. Germline V gene sequence: CDR1 LNHDA, CDR2 SQIVND (reference sequence). CDR3 protein: CASSIDKDTQYF. CDR3 nucleotide sequence: TGTGCCAGTAGTATAGATAAAGATACGCAGTATTTT.

The chain carries TRBV27 and TRBJ1-1; TRBD1 matches at 7 bases. V shed 2 bases and J 11 bases; nucleotides not matched to a gene: 8. This CDR3 contains 13 residues. Germline CDR1 MNHEY, CDR2 SMNVEV (reference sequence). The CDR3 DNA follows: TGTGCCAGCAGTTTAAGTCAGGGGGAGGCGGCTTTCTTT. Encoded protein: CASSLSQGEAAFF.

This chain joins TRBV27 and TRBJ2-7, with 12 bases matching TRBD2. Germline V gene data show CDR1 as MNHEY and CDR2 as SMNVEV (reference sequence). The CDR3 is made up of 14 amino acids. V shed 6 bases, J shed 6 bases, and the junction held 6 bases outside the gene matches. CDR3 loop: CASRLAGGQGEQYF. Here the CDR3 DNA reads TGTGCCAGCAGGCTAGCGGGGGGGCAGGGCGAGCAGTACTTC.

The V call is TRBV19, the J call TRBJ2-3, with 8 bases matching TRBD2. CDR1 and CDR2 from the germline V gene are LNHDA and SQIVND (reference sequence). Trimming took 3 bases from V and 1 from J; bases not matched to a gene: 6. The CDR3 is 16 residues long. In DNA, the CDR3 is TGTGCCAGTAGTATTCCGGGAGGGGGTGGCACAGATACGCAGTATTTT. Amino acid sequence: CASSIPGGGGTDTQYF.

The chain is built from TRBV6-2 or TRBV6-3 and TRBJ1-5; no definite D call. V was pared by 4 bases and J by 0 bases, with 7 bases between. This CDR3 has 14 amino acids. The germline V gene encodes CDR1 MNHEY and CDR2 SVGEGT. The CDR3 coding sequence is TGTGCCAGCAGTTTATTATATAGCAATCAGCCCCAGCATTTT. This sequence encodes CASSLLYSNQPQHF.

The CDR3, as DNA: TGTGCCACCAGCAGCTACAGGGGGGAAAACTACGAGCAGTACTTC. Translated: CATSSYRGENYEQYF. This chain connects TRBV15 to TRBJ2-7, with 8 bases matching TRBD1. This CDR3 is 15 amino acids long. The ends lost 3 bases at V and 3 bases at J; junction bases unmatched: 7. Germline V CDR1 and CDR2: LNHNV, YYDKDF (reference sequence).

This clonotype was counted once. This sequence joins TRBV5-4 and TRBJ1-1; D may be TRBD1 (5 bases). Germline V gene lookup returns CDR1 SGHNT and CDR2 YYREEE (reference sequence). V was clipped by 3 bases and J by 4 bases, with 22 bases between them. CDR3 size: 17 residues. CDR3 residues: CASSSGGVRRSSTEAFF. The CDR3 region has the DNA TGTGCCAGCAGCTCCGGAGGGGTGCGAAGGTCGAGCACTGAAGCTTTCTTT. Together with reference TRBV5-4 and TRBJ1-1, the CDR3 gives the full variable domain: ETGVTQSPTHLIKTRGQQVTLRCSSQSGHNTVSWYQQALGQGPQFIFQYYREEENGRGNFPPRFSGLQFPNYSSELNVNALELDDSALYLCASSSGGVRRSSTEAFFGQGTRLTVV.

The rearrangement uses TRBV5-1 and TRBJ2-7, with D possibly TRBD2 on 7 matching bases. The CDR3 has 15 amino acids. CDR1 is SGHRS, CDR2 YFSETQ, per germline. Trimming removed 3 bases from V and 2 bases from J, with 15 bases in between. CDR3 residues: CASSSRGGSPYEQYF. The DNA for the CDR3 is TGCGCCAGCAGCTCCCGCGGGGGCTCTCCCTACGAGCAGTACTTC.

The chain joins TRBV11-2 to TRBJ2-7; D not resolved. The length of the CDR3 is 12 residues. Germline lookup yields CDR1 SGHAT and CDR2 FQNNGV. Trimming left V 0 bases short and J 6 bases short, with 6 bases between. The CDR3 protein is CASSLDSPEQYF. CDR3 sequence (DNA): TGTGCCAGCAGCTTAGACAGCCCCGAGCAGTACTTC.

This sequence joins TRBV6-5 and TRBJ1-2; D may be TRBD1 (5 bases). CDR3 length equals 15 residues. Germline CDR1 reads MNHEY; CDR2 reads SVGAGI. Trimming removed 0 bases from V and 10 bases from J, with 18 bases in between. As DNA, the CDR3 is TGTGCCAGCAGTTACTCGAATAAGGGACGCGTGGACTACACCTTC. This gives the protein CASSYSNKGRVDYTF.

J is TRBJ1-2 and V is TRBV3-1; D gene unclear. CDR1 LGHDT and CDR2 YNNKEL come from the germline V gene (reference sequence). CDR3 length: 14 amino acids. V was pared by 0 bases and J by 3 bases, with 8 bases between. In DNA, the CDR3 is TGTGCCAGCAGCCAAGATATAGGCGACTATGGCTACACCTTC. Its protein product is CASSQDIGDYGYTF.

This clonotype came up once. V and J are TRBV27 and TRBJ2-1, with 14 bases that match TRBD2. The germline V gene has CDR1 MNHEY and CDR2 SMNVEV (reference sequence). J gave up 7 bases and V 6 bases, and 5 bases lay outside the gene matches. The length of the CDR3 is 15 residues. The CDR3 DNA reads as TGTGCCAGCAGCGCCGGGACTAGCGGGAGTAATGAGCAGTTCTTC. Amino acids: CASSAGTSGSNEQFF.

The rearrangement uses TRBV28 and TRBJ1-2; possible D gene TRBD1, 6 bases. CDR1 and CDR2 (germline): MDHEN, SYDVKM. The CDR3 length is 16 residues. The germline V and J ends were trimmed by 3 bases and 3 bases, with 17 bases remaining between them. DNA of the CDR3: TGTGCCAGCAGTTTTTCCCGGGGGGGCATAGACTATGGCTACACCTTC. Residues: CASSFSRGGIDYGYTF.

The chain employs TRBV28 and TRBJ1-6, with 8 positions matching TRBD1. V shed 1 base and J 7 bases; nucleotides not matched to a gene: 3. Germline loops: CDR1 MDHEN, CDR2 SYDVKM. This CDR3 region has 15 residues. The CDR3: CASSLYGQGNSPLHF. CDR3 nucleotide sequence: TGTGCCAGCAGTTTATATGGACAGGGAAATTCACCCCTCCACTTT. The full variable domain, in which reference TRBV28 and TRBJ1-6 provide the parts outside the CDR3, is DVKVTQSSRYLVKRTGEKVFLECVQDMDHENMFWYRQDPGLGLRLIYFSYDVKMKEKGDIPEGYSVSREKKERFSLILESASTNQTSMYLCASSLYGQGNSPLHFGNGTRLTVT.

This clonotype was seen a handful of times. The rearrangement joins TRBV6-1 to TRBJ2-1; D not resolved. Between the trimmed V and J ends, which lost 5 bases and 6 bases, there was a span of 8 bases. CDR3 length: 12 amino acids. Germline V CDR1 and CDR2: MNHNS, SASEGT. The CDR3 loop reads CASSNSGNEQFF. The CDR3 coding sequence is TGTGCCAGCAGTAACAGTGGCAATGAGCAGTTCTTC.

V usage is TRBV2 and J usage is TRBJ2-5, with a weak D call TRBD1 (5 bases). The length of the CDR3 is 13 residues. Per germline, CDR1 SNHLY and CDR2 FYNNEI. The germline V and J ends were trimmed by 8 bases and 4 bases, with 14 bases remaining between them. The CDR3 loop is CASSEDQGETQYF. CDR3 DNA: TGTGCCAGCTCCGAGGATCAGGGAGAGACCCAGTACTTC. The full variable domain, with the rest looked up from reference TRBV2 and TRBJ2-5, is EPEVTQTPSHQVTQMGQEVILRCVPISNHLYFYWYRQILGQKVEFLVSFYNNEISEKSEIFDDQFSVERPDGSNFTLKIRSTKLEDSAMYFCASSEDQGETQYFGPGTRLLVL.